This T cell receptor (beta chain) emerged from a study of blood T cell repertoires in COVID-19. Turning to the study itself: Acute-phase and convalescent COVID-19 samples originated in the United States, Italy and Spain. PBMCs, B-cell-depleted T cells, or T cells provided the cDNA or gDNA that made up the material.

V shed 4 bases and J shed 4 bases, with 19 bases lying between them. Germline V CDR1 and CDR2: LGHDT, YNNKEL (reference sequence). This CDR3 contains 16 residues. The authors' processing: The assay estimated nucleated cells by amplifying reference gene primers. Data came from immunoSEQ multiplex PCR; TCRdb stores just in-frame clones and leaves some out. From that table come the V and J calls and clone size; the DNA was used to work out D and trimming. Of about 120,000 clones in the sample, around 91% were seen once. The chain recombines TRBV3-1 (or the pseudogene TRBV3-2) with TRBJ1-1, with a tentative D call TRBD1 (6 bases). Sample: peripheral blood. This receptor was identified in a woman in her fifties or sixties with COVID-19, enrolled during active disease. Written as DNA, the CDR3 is TGTGCCAGCAGCCTGAGGCCCACAGGGTTCACCACTGAAGCTTTCTTT. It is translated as CASSLRPTGFTTEAFF.